These 27 T cell receptor beta chains were all obtained from the same sample, sequenced in a study of identical twins' blood T cells. TCRdb analysed the 5' RACE reads with MiXCR anew, one entry per CDR3 protein. The data show a few hundred thousand distinct CDR3 sequences, around 30% seen once. The sample was PBMCs. The receptors here all came from a woman between 18 and 55 years old in good health.

Points on this clonotype: A single base separates this from a much larger clone, so it may be a read error. This chain joins TRBV20-1 and TRBJ2-1; D unclear. The V gene's germline CDR1 is DFQATT and CDR2 SNEGSKA (reference sequence). The V end lost 1 base, the J end lost 8 bases, and 15 bases lay between the germline ends. This CDR3 comprises 14 residues. The CDR3 loop reads CSARVRTAYDEQFF. The DNA of the CDR3 is TGCAGTGCTAGAGTCCGAACGGCTTACGATGAGCAGTTCTTC.

Only a few counts were recorded for this clonotype. The chain joins TRBV29-1 to TRBJ2-7; the D gene is possibly TRBD2 (5 bases). This CDR3 has 14 residues. Between the trimmed V and J ends, which lost 6 bases and 1 base, there was a span of 16 bases. From germline, CDR1 is SQVTM and CDR2 ANQGSEA. The CDR3 bases are TGCAGCGTAACAGAGGGCATGGAATCCTACGAGCAGTACTTC. It is translated as CSVTEGMESYEQYF.

The gene calls are TRBV29-1 and TRBJ1-3; TRBD1 is a possible D gene (5 bases). Trimming cost V 4 bases and J 8 bases, with 12 bases left between them. Germline CDR1 and CDR2: SQVTM and ANQGSEA. This CDR3 region has 12 residues. This CDR3 reads CSVVQGLDTIYF. In DNA form, the CDR3 reads TGCAGCGTTGTCCAGGGTTTAGACACCATATATTTT.

This clonotype was seen a few times. The V and J genes are TRBV20-1 and TRBJ2-6, with D hard to call. The CDR3 loop spans 13 amino acids. Trimming removed 6 bases from V and 2 bases from J, with 8 bases in between. Germline V gives CDR1 DFQATT, CDR2 SNEGSKA (reference sequence). DNA of the CDR3: TGCAGTGCCTCGAAGGCTGGGGCCAACGTCCTGACTTTC. It is translated as CSASKAGANVLTF.

The chain recombines TRBV11-2 with TRBJ1-1; D is ambiguous. Germline V gene sequence: CDR1 SGHAT, CDR2 FQNNGV. The CDR3 sequence is 13 residues long. V was cut by 1 base and J by 6 bases, with 9 bases left in between. CDR3 sequence reads: CASSLGMGAEAFF. DNA of the CDR3: TGTGCCAGCAGCTTAGGGATGGGTGCTGAAGCTTTCTTT.

This clonotype was picked up a small number of times. The chain links TRBV5-1 to TRBJ2-3; D may correspond to TRBD1 or TRBD2 (5 bases each). This CDR3 comprises 15 residues. Germline CDR1 SGHRS, CDR2 YFSETQ. Trimming cost V 0 bases and J 1 base, with 9 bases left between them. CDR3 nucleotide sequence: TGCGCCAGCAGCTTGGGAGGGGTTGGCACAGATACGCAGTATTTT. The encoded protein is CASSLGGVGTDTQYF.

The gene calls are TRBV6-2 or TRBV6-3 and TRBJ1-1, with D hard to call. The germline V gene encodes CDR1 MNHEY and CDR2 SVGEGT. The length of the CDR3 is 12 residues. Deletions cut 6 bases from V and 10 bases from J, with 15 bases between. In DNA, the CDR3 is TGTGCCAGCAGCCCCCGACCGGGCACAGCTTTCTTT. This sequence encodes CASSPRPGTAFF.

This clonotype showed up just a few times. The gene calls are TRBV9 and TRBJ2-7, with 11 positions matching TRBD2. The V gene's germline CDR1 is SGDLS and CDR2 YYNGEE. CDR3 length: 16 residues. V lost 4 bases and J lost 4; bases outside the gene matches: 10. The CDR3 spells CASSTRALAGGYEQYF. The CDR3 DNA follows: TGTGCCAGCAGCACTCGAGCTCTAGCGGGAGGTTACGAGCAGTACTTC.

The CDR3: CASSGQSNEQYF. DNA for the CDR3: TGTGCCAGCAGCGGACAGTCCAACGAGCAGTACTTC. V usage is TRBV2 and J usage is TRBJ2-7, with D perhaps TRBD1 (6 bases). Trimming cost V 6 bases and J 5 bases, with 11 bases left between them. Per the germline V gene, CDR1 is SNHLY and CDR2 is FYNNEI. This CDR3 spans 12 amino acids.

The rearrangement joins TRBV4-3 to TRBJ1-2; tentative D call: TRBD1 (5 bases). Trimming removed 3 bases at V and 4 bases at J, with 15 bases between. This CDR3 has 15 residues. In germline, CDR1 is LGHNA, CDR2 YSLEER. The CDR3 loop is CASSQGGRQGYGYTF. The DNA for the CDR3 is TGCGCCAGCAGCCAGGGCGGGAGGCAGGGCTATGGCTACACCTTC.

This clonotype has at least ten counts. The V call is TRBV25-1, the J call TRBJ2-1; 9 bases fit TRBD1. J gave up 7 bases and V 8 bases, and 3 bases lay outside the gene matches. The CDR3 is 12 residues long. Looked up from germline, CDR1 is MGHDK and CDR2 is SYGVNS. CDR3: CASLTGGNEQFF. CDR3 bases: TGTGCCAGCCTGACAGGGGGGAATGAGCAGTTCTTC.

In this sample, this clonotype turned up a few times. V is TRBV5-6 and J is TRBJ1-5; D might be TRBD1 (5 bases). CDR3 length: 15 amino acids. V was trimmed by 1 base and J by 3 bases, leaving 11 bases between them. Per the germline V gene, CDR1 is SGHDT and CDR2 is YYEEEE. The CDR3 loop is CASSLYVGPNQPQHF. The CDR3 coding sequence is TGTGCCAGCAGCTTGTATGTGGGGCCCAATCAGCCCCAGCATTTT. The full variable domain, rest sourced from reference TRBV5-6 and TRBJ1-5, is DAGVTQSPTHLIKTRGQQVTLRCSPKSGHDTVSWYQQALGQGPQFIFQYYEEEERQRGNFPDRFSGHQFPNYSSELNVNALLLGDSALYLCASSLYVGPNQPQHFGDGTRLSIL.

The V and J genes are TRBV2 and TRBJ1-1, with D uncertain. This CDR3 region has 14 residues. V lost 7 bases, J lost 1 base, and 13 bases lay in between. From germline, CDR1 is SNHLY and CDR2 FYNNEI. CDR3 protein: CASNSGLGNTEAFF. CDR3 sequence (DNA): TGTGCCAGCAACAGCGGACTGGGGAACACTGAAGCTTTCTTT. The variable domain in full, with the rest retrieved from reference TRBV2 and TRBJ1-1, is EPEVTQTPSHQVTQMGQEVILRCVPISNHLYFYWYRQILGQKVEFLVSFYNNEISEKSEIFDDQFSVERPDGSNFTLKIRSTKLEDSAMYFCASNSGLGNTEAFFGQGTRLTVV.

This clonotype was observed a handful of times. The chain employs TRBV20-1 and TRBJ2-3; D not resolved. V was cut by 8 bases and J by 2 bases, with 14 bases left in between. The CDR3 is 13 residues long. Per germline, CDR1 DFQATT and CDR2 SNEGSKA (reference sequence). The chain's CDR3 is CSLGPYNTDTQYF. CDR3 bases: TGCAGTTTGGGCCCTTATAACACAGATACGCAGTATTTT.

The chain employs TRBV15 and TRBJ2-1; TRBD1 is a possible D gene (7 bases). This CDR3 contains 17 residues. Trimming took 0 bases from V and 1 from J, leaving 13 bases between them. From germline, CDR1 is LNHNV and CDR2 YYDKDF (reference sequence). The CDR3 sequence is CATSRDRQGGSYNEQFF. Here the CDR3 DNA reads TGTGCCACCAGCAGAGATAGACAGGGAGGTTCCTACAATGAGCAGTTCTTC.

This clonotype was found once. The rearrangement joins TRBV27 to TRBJ2-3; 7 nucleotides align to TRBD2. Germline CDR1 MNHEY, CDR2 SMNVEV (reference sequence). Losses at the gene ends were 6 bases for V and 2 bases for J; bases not matched to a gene: 14. The CDR3 sequence is 17 residues long. CDR3: CASSPRKRGGITDTQYF. CDR3 DNA: TGTGCCAGCAGCCCCAGGAAAAGGGGAGGGATCACAGATACGCAGTATTTT.

The chain couples TRBV18 to TRBJ1-1; D is unresolved. Trimming removed 4 bases at V and 1 base at J, with 7 bases between. Germline V gives CDR1 KGHSH, CDR2 LQKENI. The CDR3 runs to 13 residues. CDR3 in amino acids: CASSREQNTEAFF. The CDR3 DNA follows: TGTGCCAGCTCACGAGAGCAGAACACTGAAGCTTTCTTT.

A word on this clonotype: One end of the junction varies from germline; a read error may be responsible. The J gene is TRBJ2-1, the V gene TRBV18; D is ambiguous. Germline V gene data show CDR1 as KGHSH and CDR2 as LQKENI. There are 13 residues in the CDR3. The CDR3 spells CASSPLWGNEQFF. The CDR3 DNA reads TGTGCCAGCTCCCCACTATGGGGCAATGAGCAGTTCTTC.

J is TRBJ1-2 and V is TRBV20-1; 8 nucleotides match TRBD1. Per germline, CDR1 DFQATT and CDR2 SNEGSKA (reference sequence). V was pared by 3 bases and J by 6 bases, with 3 bases of the junction left unmatched. This CDR3 region has 12 residues. The CDR3 DNA sequence: TGCAGTGCTAGGCGACAGGGGCATGGCTACACCTTC. Protein: CSARRQGHGYTF.

At least ten counts were recorded for this clonotype. Germline and junction disagree at one end, which may indicate a read error. J is TRBJ2-2 and V is TRBV19; possibly TRBD1 for D (6 bases). Germline assignment: CDR1 LNHDA and CDR2 SQIVND (reference sequence). This CDR3 region has 14 residues. The CDR3 is CASKVQGNAGELFF. Here the CDR3 DNA reads TGTGCCAGTAAGGTTCAGGGGAACGCCGGGGAGCTGTTTTTT.

This clonotype has a handful of counts. The chain links TRBV12-3 or TRBV12-4 to TRBJ2-7; D unclear. V dropped 2 bases and J dropped 2 bases, with 10 bases sitting between them. The CDR3 contains 14 residues. CDR3 protein: CASSLHLPPYEQYF. For the CDR3, the DNA is TGTGCCAGCAGTTTACACTTGCCCCCCTACGAGCAGTACTTC.

There are a few counts of this clonotype. The chain recombines TRBV12-3 or TRBV12-4 with TRBJ1-5; D is unclear. The V and J ends lost 8 bases and 0 bases respectively, with 5 bases between them. This CDR3 has 12 amino acids. CDR3 coding DNA: TGTGCCAGCCAGAATAGCAATCAGCCCCAGCATTTT. Residues: CASQNSNQPQHF.

V is TRBV29-1 and J is TRBJ1-1; 9 bases are shared with TRBD1. From germline, CDR1 is SQVTM and CDR2 ANQGSEA. CDR3 size: 13 residues. CDR3 loop: CIFAGQGNTEAFF. The CDR3 DNA sequence: TGCATATTTGCGGGACAGGGCAACACTGAAGCTTTCTTT.

The V call is TRBV19, the J call TRBJ1-1, with D possibly matching TRBD1 (6 bases). V lost 4 bases, J lost 6 bases, and 15 bases lay in between. The CDR3 is 14 amino acids. Looked up from germline, CDR1 is LNHDA and CDR2 is SQIVND (reference sequence). DNA of the CDR3: TGTGCCAGTAGTACTCCCTCCGGGGGCGCTGAAGCTTTCTTT. Protein product: CASSTPSGGAEAFF.

Notes on this clonotype: An end of the junction does not agree with germline; a read error may underlie this. The rearrangement joins TRBV27 to TRBJ1-1; no definite D call. Germline V gene data show CDR1 as MNHEY and CDR2 as SMNVEV (reference sequence). The CDR3 runs 14 residues. The CDR3 DNA follows: TGTGCCAGCAGCCCGGTTCGGTTTGGTACTGAAGCTCTCTTT. Translating it yields CASSPVRFGTEALF.

Only a few counts were recorded for this clonotype. J is TRBJ2-4 and V is TRBV20-1, with 12 bases lining up with TRBD2. After removal of 1 base from V and 3 bases from J, the junction contained 7 bases not matched to a gene. Germline lookup yields CDR1 DFQATT and CDR2 SNEGSKA (reference sequence). The CDR3 consists of 17 residues. The CDR3 DNA follows: TGCAGTGCTAGAGGGACTAGCGGGGAAGCTGTCAAAAACATTCAGTACTTC. Amino acid sequence: CSARGTSGEAVKNIQYF.

This clonotype was detected only a few times. The rearrangement joins TRBV18 to TRBJ2-2; 10 bases fit TRBD2. This CDR3 spans 16 amino acids. After removal of 6 bases from V and 6 bases from J, the junction contained 10 bases not matched to a gene. From germline, CDR1 is KGHSH and CDR2 LQKENI. This CDR3 is CASSQSASGSAGELFF. As DNA, the CDR3 is TGTGCCAGCTCTCAAAGCGCTAGCGGGAGCGCCGGGGAGCTGTTTTTT.